This T cell receptor (beta chain) is from a study of T cell repertoires in cytomegalovirus infection. Study information: Well-studied HLA-B-restricted epitopes and recently identified HLA-C-restricted epitopes of CMV were both used in the study. Public TCR beta signature analysis indicated the presence of both CMV infection and matching HLA type.

This clonotype was picked up a small number of times. Its antigen is not identified. Each CDR3 protein is one row after TCRdb ran MiXCR on the reads. The sample has about 350,000 distinct CDR3 sequences; about 34% are singletons. Regarding the study as a whole: Of the TCR beta families, the public ones yielded a cumulative frequency that identified carriers of CMV plus the relevant HLA. The ex vivo response was dominated by HLA-C-restricted CMV-specific TCR beta clonotypes.

The sample here was cultured PBMCs, taken from culture after CMV antigen stimulation. This sequence was found in a human donor in good health (CMV status not recorded). Some clones in this sample may be carry-over from other donors' samples.

CDR3 in DNA: TGTGCCAACTCCCACCACTGCCGGGACAGGGATAATCAGCCCCAGCATTTT. It translates to CANSHHCRDRDNQPQHF. The genes are TRBV19 and TRBJ1-5; 9 positions agree with TRBD1. The CDR3 has 17 residues. Germline CDR1 is LNHDA and CDR2 is SQIVND (reference sequence). Unmatched junction bases numbered 17, after V lost 10 bases and J lost 4 bases.